This is a list of T cell receptor beta chains from one sample in a study of CD8 T cells in ankylosing spondylitis. TCRdb reprocessed the 5' RACE reads via MiXCR and lists one record per CDR3 protein. The sample includes 670,000 or so distinct CDR3 sequences, under 20% seen only once; the top ten take under 20%. Sequencing was performed on blood, either unsorted or a sorted T cell fraction (not recorded which). These receptor sequences come from a male donor with ankylosing spondylitis. The CDR3 runs from the conserved cysteine through the conserved F or W. A D gene is named only where the DNA matches it firmly. Some rows have no size entry. The others give once, few or many, or a class for an expanded clone.

few	12	TRBD2	TRBJ2-7	TRBV20-1	TGCAGTGGTAAAGCGGGAGTTGGGGAGCAGTACTTC	CSGKAGVGEQYF
-	14	-	TRBJ1-2	TRBV7-2	TGTGCCAGCAGCTTAGATTCGGGGAGTCGGGGCTACACCTTC	CASSLDSGSRGYTF
few	15	-	TRBJ1-1	TRBV7-9	TGTGCCAGCAGCTTAGTACAGCAGCCCTACACTGAAGCTTTCTTT	CASSLVQQPYTEAFF
many	12	-	TRBJ2-7	TRBV6-6	TGTGCCAGCAGTTACGGGAGAGGCGAGCAGTACTTC	CASSYGRGEQYF
-	15	-	TRBJ2-1	TRBV12-3/TRBV12-4	TGTGCCAGCAGCCGGGGACGGAGCTCCTACAATGAGCAGTTCTTC	CASSRGRSSYNEQFF
-	16	-	TRBJ2-1	TRBV7-8	TGTGCCAGCAGCTTAAGTACCTGGGGCTCCTACAATGAGCAGTTCTTC	CASSLSTWGSYNEQFF
few	13	-	TRBJ1-2	TRBV2	TGTGCCAGCAGTGGCAGCGTGAACTATGGCTACACCTTC	CASSGSVNYGYTF
many	15	-	TRBJ1-5	TRBV5-1	TGCGCCAGCAGCTTGGAGGGCGACCGCAATCAGCCCCAGCATTTT	CASSLEGDRNQPQHF
-	17	TRBD1	TRBJ1-3	TRBV5-1	TGCGCCAGCGGCCCGGGACAGGGGTTTTATTCTGGAAACACCATATATTTT	CASGPGQGFYSGNTIYF
few	18	TRBD1	TRBJ2-7	TRBV28	TGTGCCAGCAGTTTTCGCCTGCGGACACGGACAGGCGAATACGAGCAGTACTTC	CASSFRLRTRTGEYEQYF
few	14	-	TRBJ1-1	TRBV5-1	TGCGCCAGCAGCTTAATGGGGGATCACACTGAAGCTTTCTTT	CASSLMGDHTEAFF
-	15	TRBD1	TRBJ1-6	TRBV7-9	TGTGCCAGCAGCTCCCGGGACAGCAATAATTCACCCCTCCACTTT	CASSSRDSNNSPLHF
-	15	-	TRBJ2-2	TRBV7-3	TGTGCCAGCAGCCCCTACCCCTTTAACACCGGGGAGCTGTTTTTT	CASSPYPFNTGELFF
many	15	-	TRBJ1-4	TRBV4-1	TGCGCCAGCAGCCACTCGACCGGGACGTATGAAAAACTGTTTTTT	CASSHSTGTYEKLFF
-	14	TRBD1	TRBJ1-1	TRBV7-9	TGTGCCAGCAGCTTAGGGACAGGACCGACGGGGGCTTTCTTT	CASSLGTGPTGAFF
-	12	-	TRBJ2-1	TRBV12-3/TRBV12-4	TGTGCCAGCACGCGCGGGGGCGTATGGCAGTTCTTC	CASTRGGVWQFF
few	15	-	TRBJ2-5	TRBV5-1	TGCGCCAGCAGCTTGGAGGCAGGGGCTGCGGAGACCCAGTACTTC	CASSLEAGAAETQYF
few	15	-	TRBJ1-2	TRBV5-6	TGTGCCAGCAGCCCCGGGACGGGCGTATACTATGGCTACACCTTC	CASSPGTGVYYGYTF
few	13	TRBD2	TRBJ2-3	TRBV27	TGTGCCAGCACCCAGACTAGCTCAGATACGCAGTATTTT	CASTQTSSDTQYF
few	17	TRBD2	TRBJ2-3	TRBV24-1	TGTGCCACCAGTGGGGCCTCTAGCGGGAGAAGGCATGATACGCAGTATTTT	CATSGASSGRRHDTQYF
-	15	TRBD1	TRBJ2-1	TRBV20-1	TGCAGTTCAAAAGTTGCGACAGGGGGCACCCGGGAGCAGTTCTTC	CSSKVATGGTREQFF
few	13	-	TRBJ1-2	TRBV4-1	TGCGCCAGCAGCCAAGATGGTCCGGGTGGCTACACCTTC	CASSQDGPGGYTF
-	15	TRBD2	TRBJ2-7	TRBV12-3/TRBV12-4	TGTGCCAGCAGCCCGGGACCGGGAGGACTCTACGAGCAGTACTTC	CASSPGPGGLYEQYF
few	15	-	TRBJ2-7	TRBV20-1	TGCAGTGCTAGAGATTCGGCGGGCCTCTCCTACGAGCAGTACTTC	CSARDSAGLSYEQYF
few	15	TRBD2	TRBJ2-1	TRBV4-2	TGTGCCAGCAGCCCCCTAGCGGGACCTTACAATGAGCAGTTCTTC	CASSPLAGPYNEQFF
-	11	-	TRBJ2-1	TRBV29-1	TGCAGCGTTGACAGGGTTAATGAGCAGTTCTTC	CSVDRVNEQFF
few	14	-	TRBJ2-3	TRBV28	TGTGCCAGCAGTTTACCTACCACACCTCATACGCAGTATTTT	CASSLPTTPHTQYF
few	12	-	TRBJ2-5	TRBV20-1	TGCAGTGCTAGGTACGCGGGAGAGACCCAGTACTTC	CSARYAGETQYF
-	14	TRBD1	TRBJ1-5	TRBV12-3/TRBV12-4	TGTGCCAGCATGGGGACAGCTAGCAATCAGCCCCAGCATTTT	CASMGTASNQPQHF
few	14	-	TRBJ2-5	TRBV5-1	TGCGCCAGCAGACTGGAGCCTAGAAGGGAGACCCAGTACTTC	CASRLEPRRETQYF
few	13	-	TRBJ2-3	TRBV29-1	TGCAGCGTCAAAACGACAGCGGCAGATACGCAGTATTTT	CSVKTTAADTQYF
-	17	TRBD1	TRBJ2-2	TRBV24-1	TGTGCCACCCGGAAACGGGGACAGACCCGGAACACCGGGGAGCTGTTTTTT	CATRKRGQTRNTGELFF